This T cell receptor (beta chain) is drawn from a study of tumor-infiltrating lymphocytes in localized non-small cell lung cancer. This clone has only one observation. Antigen unknown. The V gene's germline CDR1 is SGHAT and CDR2 FQNNGV. The CDR3 sequence is 14 residues long. Trimming shortened V by 3 bases and J by 3 bases, and 11 bases separated the two germline ends. Broader study findings: Available tissue quantity limited TCR sequencing to a patient subset. No T-cell fraction difference was seen between IM1 and IM2 tumors. TCRbeta sequencing showed higher T cell infiltration in tumors than uninvolved lung.

Profiled with immunoSEQ multiplex PCR; TCRdb holds only in-frame clones, not every one. The data show approximately 6,400 clones, with 76% seen just once and 5% to 6.5% held by the top ten. Sequencing was done on a sample of lung tumor tissue. This sequence originates from a human donor with non-small cell lung cancer. J is TRBJ2-5 and V is TRBV11-2; no clear D gene. The CDR3 sequence is CASSFTQRKETQYF. The CDR3 DNA is TGTGCCAGCAGCTTCACCCAGAGGAAAGAGACCCAGTACTTC.